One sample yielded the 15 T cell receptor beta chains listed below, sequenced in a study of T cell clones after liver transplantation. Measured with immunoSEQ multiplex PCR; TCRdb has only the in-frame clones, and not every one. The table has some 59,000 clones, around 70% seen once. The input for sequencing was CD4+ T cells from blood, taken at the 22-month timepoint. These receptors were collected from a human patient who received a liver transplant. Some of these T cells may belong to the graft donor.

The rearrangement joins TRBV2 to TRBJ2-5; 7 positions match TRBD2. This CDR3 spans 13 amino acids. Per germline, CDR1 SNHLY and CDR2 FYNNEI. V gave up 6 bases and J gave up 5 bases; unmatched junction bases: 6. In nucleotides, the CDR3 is TGTGCCAGCAGCTGGGGGGGGAGGGAGACCCAGTACTTC. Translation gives CASSWGGRETQYF.

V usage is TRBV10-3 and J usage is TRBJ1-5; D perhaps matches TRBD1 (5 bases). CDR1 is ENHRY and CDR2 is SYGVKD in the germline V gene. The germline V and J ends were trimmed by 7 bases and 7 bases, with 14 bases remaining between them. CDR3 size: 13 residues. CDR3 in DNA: TGTGCCATCATGGAGGGCCGGGGGCAGCCCCAGCATTTT. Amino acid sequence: CAIMEGRGQPQHF.

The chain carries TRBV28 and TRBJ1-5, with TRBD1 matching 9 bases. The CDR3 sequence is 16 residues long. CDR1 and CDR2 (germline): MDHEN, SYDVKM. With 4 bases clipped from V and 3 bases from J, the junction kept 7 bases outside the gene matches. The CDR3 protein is CASSSTGGGLNQPQHF. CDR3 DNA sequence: TGTGCCAGCAGTTCTACAGGGGGCGGACTCAATCAGCCCCAGCATTTT.

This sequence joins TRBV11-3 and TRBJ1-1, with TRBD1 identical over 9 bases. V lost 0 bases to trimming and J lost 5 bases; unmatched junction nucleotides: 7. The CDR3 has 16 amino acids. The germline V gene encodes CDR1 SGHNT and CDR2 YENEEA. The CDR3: CASSLEGDRETTEAFF. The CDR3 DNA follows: TGTGCCAGCAGCTTAGAAGGGGACAGGGAAACAACTGAAGCTTTCTTT.

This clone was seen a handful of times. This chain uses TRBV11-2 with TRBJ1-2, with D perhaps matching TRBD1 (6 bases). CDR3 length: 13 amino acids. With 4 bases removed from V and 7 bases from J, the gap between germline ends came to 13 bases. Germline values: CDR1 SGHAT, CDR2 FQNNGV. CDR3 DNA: TGTGCCAGCAGCTCTGGACAGTTCTTTGGCTACACCTTC. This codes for CASSSGQFFGYTF.

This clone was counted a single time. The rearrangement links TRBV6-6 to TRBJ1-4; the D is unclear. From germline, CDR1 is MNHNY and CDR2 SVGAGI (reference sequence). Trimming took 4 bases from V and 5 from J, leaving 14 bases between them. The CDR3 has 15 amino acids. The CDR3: CASSSRRGSNEKLFF. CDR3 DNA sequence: TGTGCCAGCAGTTCCCGGCGCGGCTCCAATGAAAAACTGTTTTTT.

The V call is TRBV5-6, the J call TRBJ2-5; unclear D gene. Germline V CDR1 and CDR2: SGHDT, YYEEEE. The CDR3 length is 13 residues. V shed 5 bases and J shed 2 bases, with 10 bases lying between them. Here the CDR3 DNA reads TGTGCCAGCAGTTCCCGGCAGCAAGAGACCCAGTACTTC. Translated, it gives CASSSRQQETQYF.

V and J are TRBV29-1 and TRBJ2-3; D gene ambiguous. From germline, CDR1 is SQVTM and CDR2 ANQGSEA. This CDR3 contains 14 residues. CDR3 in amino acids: CATVTSRPRNTQYF. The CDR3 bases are TGCGCCACTGTGACTTCTCGACCCCGTAATACGCAGTATTTT.

CDR3 in amino acids: CASSLGTSGGADEQYF. The CDR3 DNA is TGTGCCAGCAGCTTAGGGACTAGCGGGGGGGCTGACGAGCAGTACTTC. The V gene is TRBV7-2, the J gene TRBJ2-7, with 15 positions matching TRBD2. V gave up 1 base and J gave up 5 bases; unmatched junction bases: 3. Germline loops: CDR1 SGHTA, CDR2 FQGNSA. The CDR3 runs to 16 residues.

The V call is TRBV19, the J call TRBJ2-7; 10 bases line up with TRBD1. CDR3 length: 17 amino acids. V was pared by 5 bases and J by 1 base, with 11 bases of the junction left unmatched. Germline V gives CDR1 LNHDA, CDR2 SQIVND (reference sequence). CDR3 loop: CASSSGQGTTPSYEQYF. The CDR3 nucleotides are TGTGCCAGTAGTTCGGGACAGGGGACTACTCCATCCTACGAGCAGTACTTC.

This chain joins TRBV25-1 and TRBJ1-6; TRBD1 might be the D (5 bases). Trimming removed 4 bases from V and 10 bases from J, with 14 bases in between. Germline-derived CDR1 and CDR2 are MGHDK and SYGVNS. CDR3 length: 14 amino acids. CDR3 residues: CASSGEIGGSPLHF. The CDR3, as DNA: TGTGCCAGCAGTGGGGAAATTGGGGGATCACCCCTCCACTTT.

CDR3 coding DNA: TGTGCCAGCAGCGACAAGCGGGGGGGCTTCAATGAGCAGTTCTTC. Translation: CASSDKRGGFNEQFF. The rearrangement uses TRBV5-4 and TRBJ2-1; 10 positions match TRBD2. There are 15 residues in the CDR3. V gave up 4 bases and J gave up 6 bases; unmatched junction bases: 7. The germline V gene encodes CDR1 SGHNT and CDR2 YYREEE (reference sequence).

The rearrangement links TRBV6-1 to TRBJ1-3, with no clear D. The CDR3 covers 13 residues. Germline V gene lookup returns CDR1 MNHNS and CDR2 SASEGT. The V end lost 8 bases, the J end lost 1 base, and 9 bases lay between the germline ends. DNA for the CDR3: TGTGCCAGCGGACGGGTTTCTGGAAACACCATATATTTT. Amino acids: CASGRVSGNTIYF.

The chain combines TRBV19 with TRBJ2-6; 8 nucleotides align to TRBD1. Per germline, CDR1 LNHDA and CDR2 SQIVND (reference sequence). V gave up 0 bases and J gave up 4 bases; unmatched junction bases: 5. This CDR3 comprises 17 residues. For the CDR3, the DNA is TGTGCCAGTAGTATAGATCGTCAGGGGGCAGGGGCCAACGTCCTGACTTTC. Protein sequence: CASSIDRQGAGANVLTF.

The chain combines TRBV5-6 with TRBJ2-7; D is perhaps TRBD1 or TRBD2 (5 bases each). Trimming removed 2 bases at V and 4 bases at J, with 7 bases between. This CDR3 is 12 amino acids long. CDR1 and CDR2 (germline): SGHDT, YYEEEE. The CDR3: CASSLWGYEQYF. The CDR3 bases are TGTGCCAGCAGCTTATGGGGGTACGAGCAGTACTTC. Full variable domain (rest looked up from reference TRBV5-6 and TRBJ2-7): DAGVTQSPTHLIKTRGQQVTLRCSPKSGHDTVSWYQQALGQGPQFIFQYYEEEERQRGNFPDRFSGHQFPNYSSELNVNALLLGDSALYLCASSLWGYEQYFGPGTRLTVT.